The 5 T cell receptor beta chains listed next were all sequenced from one sample in a study of blood T cell repertoires in COVID-19. The table came from immunoSEQ multiplex PCR; TCRdb's copy has only in-frame clones and leaves some out. The sample records under 200,000 clones, about 88% being singletons. Input material: peripheral blood. The source of these receptors is a woman older than 75 with COVID-19, enrolled during active disease.

The chain carries TRBV14 and TRBJ1-6, with D unclear. This CDR3 has 15 amino acids. V was shortened by 5 bases and J by 10 bases, with 18 bases between the two germline ends. Germline V CDR1 and CDR2: SGHDN, FVKESK. As DNA, the CDR3 is TGTGCCAGCAGCGAACTTCACCTAGGGAGGTCACCCCTCCACTTT. This gives the protein CASSELHLGRSPLHF.

This clone is a singleton in its sample. This chain links TRBV6-2 or TRBV6-3 with TRBJ2-7; TRBD1 agrees at 12 bases. The V and J ends lost 2 bases and 0 bases, in that order; junction bases with no gene match: 8. The CDR3 sequence is 18 residues long. Germline CDR1 reads MNHEY; CDR2 reads SVGEGT. Written as DNA, the CDR3 is TGTGCCAGCAGTTACGGGACAGGGGGCGGATTTGCCTCCTACGAGCAGTACTTC. Protein sequence: CASSYGTGGGFASYEQYF.

The sample holds a few counts of this clone. The same CDR3 is also encoded by other DNA sequences in this sample. V usage is TRBV19 and J usage is TRBJ2-7, with 9 positions matching TRBD2. Germline CDR1 reads LNHDA; CDR2 reads SQIVND (reference sequence). Germline trimming cut 3 bases from V and 3 bases from J; bases unmatched to any gene: 3. The CDR3 spans 14 residues. This CDR3 is CASSISAGGYEQYF. The CDR3 DNA reads TGTGCCAGTAGTATCTCAGCGGGAGGCTACGAGCAGTACTTC.

The J gene is TRBJ2-2, the V gene TRBV7-2; 9 bases are shared with TRBD2. This CDR3 contains 18 residues. Germline assignment: CDR1 SGHTA and CDR2 FQGNSA. Losses at the gene ends were 1 base for V and 1 base for J; bases not matched to a gene: 7. This chain's CDR3 is CASSLEPRLAENTGELFF. The CDR3 nucleotides are TGTGCCAGCAGCTTAGAGCCAAGACTAGCGGAGAACACCGGGGAGCTGTTTTTT.

The rearrangement links TRBV15 to TRBJ2-5; 10 bases fit TRBD1. Germline V gene sequence: CDR1 LNHNV, CDR2 YYDKDF (reference sequence). The CDR3 loop spans 15 amino acids. Unmatched junction bases numbered 5, after V lost 3 bases and J lost 4 bases. The CDR3 reads CATSRDRGLGETQYF. Here the CDR3 DNA reads TGTGCCACCAGCAGGGACAGGGGGTTGGGAGAGACCCAGTACTTC.